This passage covers 27 T cell receptor beta chains from one sample sequenced in a study of shared clonotypes between healthy human individuals. Using immunoSEQ multiplex PCR, the repertoire was profiled, and TCRdb retains in-frame clones only, with some absent. Of 1.6 million or so clones in the sample, more than 95% are singletons; the top ten hold 1.2%. The specimen sequenced was naive CD4+ T cells sorted from blood. Noted subset: CD45RA+ positively selected. The source is a man aged 25 to 40 in good health.

The V gene is TRBV9, the J gene TRBJ2-5; 8 nucleotides line up with TRBD2. This CDR3 is 16 amino acids long. The V gene end was trimmed by 1 base and the J gene end by 4 bases; junction bases not matched to a gene: 9. Germline values: CDR1 SGDLS, CDR2 YYNGEE. The chain's CDR3 is CASSVMGGLAGETQYF. The CDR3, as DNA: TGTGCCAGCAGCGTAATGGGGGGTCTAGCGGGAGAGACCCAGTACTTC.

This clone was picked up many times. The V gene is TRBV6-5, the J gene TRBJ1-4, with no clear D. The germline V gene has CDR1 MNHEY and CDR2 SVGAGI. The CDR3 contains 15 residues. Trimming cost V 5 bases and J 10 bases, with 20 bases left between them. The CDR3 loop is CASSQAGRLNVKLFF. The CDR3 region has the DNA TGTGCCAGCAGTCAGGCAGGACGACTTAACGTAAAACTGTTTTTT.

Worth noting for this clone: An end of the junction differs from the germline gene, which may be a read error. The gene calls are TRBV7-7 and TRBJ2-3, with 7 nucleotides matching TRBD2. CDR1 and CDR2 (germline): SSHAT, FNYEAQ (reference sequence). The CDR3 is 13 amino acids. CDR3 nucleotide sequence: TGTGCTAGCAGCTTTTCAGCGGGGTATACGCAGTATTTT. The encoded protein is CASSFSAGYTQYF.

The rearrangement uses TRBV4-3 and TRBJ2-2, with no clear D. Germline V lookup: CDR1 LGHNA, CDR2 YSLEER. The CDR3 totals 13 residues. V lost 2 bases, J lost 5 bases, and 6 bases lay in between. This chain's CDR3 is CASSQSITGELFF. CDR3 nucleotide sequence: TGCGCCAGCAGCCAATCTATAACCGGGGAGCTGTTTTTT.

In its sample, this clone was seen once. The chain links TRBV4-3 to TRBJ1-2; 8 bases line up with TRBD1. The CDR3 is 17 residues long. J gave up 2 bases and V 0 bases, and 8 bases lay outside the gene matches. Germline CDR1 LGHNA, CDR2 YSLEER. The CDR3, as DNA: TGCGCCAGCAGCCAAGATCATCGGCAGGGGGCGAACTATGGCTACACCTTC. It encodes CASSQDHRQGANYGYTF.

The chain links TRBV6-1 to TRBJ2-7; 11 bases line up with TRBD2. V dropped 1 base and J dropped 6; count of bases not matched to a gene: 5. The CDR3 covers 15 residues. Germline V gene lookup returns CDR1 MNHNS and CDR2 SASEGT. The DNA of the CDR3 is TGTGCCAGCAGTGAAGGACTAGCGGGAATTAGCGAGCAGTACTTC. It specifies CASSEGLAGISEQYF.

V usage is TRBV5-1 and J usage is TRBJ1-3, with D unresolved. Germline V gene sequence: CDR1 SGHRS, CDR2 YFSETQ. The CDR3 covers 14 residues. The V gene lost 4 bases and the J gene lost 9 bases, with 17 bases spanning the gap. The CDR3 loop is CASSPDGGDGTIYF. CDR3 coding DNA: TGCGCCAGCAGCCCGGACGGCGGCGACGGCACCATATATTTT.

This sequence joins TRBV18 and TRBJ2-7; 7 nucleotides align to TRBD1. CDR1 KGHSH and CDR2 LQKENI come from the germline V gene. The junction had 15 bases not matched to a gene; V was cut back by 1 base and J by 6 bases. The CDR3 extends over 17 amino acids. The CDR3: CASSPRVGTGAITEQYF. In DNA form, the CDR3 reads TGTGCCAGCTCACCACGGGTCGGAACAGGGGCCATCACCGAGCAGTACTTC. The whole variable domain, remainder taken from reference TRBV18 and TRBJ2-7, is NAGVMQNPRHLVRRRGQEARLRCSPMKGHSHVYWYRQLPEEGLKFMVYLQKENIIDESGMPKERFSAEFPKEGPSILRIQQVVRGDSAAYFCASSPRVGTGAITEQYFGPGTRLTVT.

The chain uses TRBV30 and TRBJ2-6; D uncertain. Deletions cut 5 bases from V and 0 bases from J, with 5 bases between. The CDR3 length is 13 residues. The germline CDR1 and CDR2 sequences are GTSNPN and SVGIG (reference sequence). CDR3: CAWGLSGANVLTF. CDR3 DNA: TGTGCCTGGGGTCTCTCTGGGGCCAACGTCCTGACTTTC.

The rearrangement joins TRBV5-1 to TRBJ2-7, with TRBD1 identical over 7 bases. CDR1 is SGHRS and CDR2 is YFSETQ in the germline V gene. Losses at the gene ends were 4 bases for V and 0 bases for J; bases not matched to a gene: 4. The CDR3 totals 14 residues. The CDR3 sequence: CASSVWTGSYEQYF. The CDR3 DNA sequence: TGCGCCAGCAGCGTATGGACAGGCTCCTACGAGCAGTACTTC.

The CDR3 nucleotides read TGTGCCAGCAGTGGTGCAATGGGGCTCTATGGCTACACCTTC. Its protein product is CASSGAMGLYGYTF. The rearrangement joins TRBV2 to TRBJ1-2; D is perhaps TRBD1 (5 bases). CDR1 and CDR2 (germline): SNHLY, FYNNEI. The CDR3 is made up of 14 amino acids. V lost 4 bases, J lost 4 bases, and 13 bases lay in between.

V gene TRBV2 combines with J gene TRBJ1-1, with 7 bases matching TRBD1. The CDR3 is 14 residues long. V gave up 10 bases and J gave up 0 bases; unmatched junction bases: 8. CDR1 SNHLY and CDR2 FYNNEI come from the germline V gene. CDR3 coding DNA: TGTGCCACCCACTACAGGGGCTTGAACACTGAAGCTTTCTTT. Translation: CATHYRGLNTEAFF.

The chain joins TRBV2 to TRBJ1-2; TRBD1 might be the D (5 bases). V lost 6 bases, J lost 8 bases, and 19 bases lay in between. The CDR3 totals 14 residues. Germline V lookup: CDR1 SNHLY, CDR2 FYNNEI. The CDR3 sequence: CASRETGPIGGYTF. For the CDR3, the DNA is TGTGCCAGCAGAGAGACGGGACCAATTGGGGGCTACACCTTC. The whole variable domain, filled in from reference TRBV2 and TRBJ1-2, reads EPEVTQTPSHQVTQMGQEVILRCVPISNHLYFYWYRQILGQKVEFLVSFYNNEISEKSEIFDDQFSVERPDGSNFTLKIRSTKLEDSAMYFCASRETGPIGGYTFGSGTRLTVV.

The gene calls are TRBV10-3 and TRBJ2-2; D possibly corresponds to TRBD1 (5 bases). Germline loops: CDR1 ENHRY, CDR2 SYGVKD. The CDR3 spans 14 residues. The V and J ends lost 5 bases and 1 base respectively, with 8 bases between them. The chain's CDR3 is CAISSQGNTGELFF. The CDR3 DNA is TGTGCCATCAGTTCCCAGGGGAACACCGGGGAGCTGTTTTTT.

The chain combines TRBV9 with TRBJ2-1, with D possibly TRBD2 on 6 matching bases. Germline CDR1 SGDLS, CDR2 YYNGEE. Trimming took off 0 bases at V and 9 bases at J, with 13 bases between the two ends. The CDR3 length is 14 residues. The CDR3 protein is CASSVDGSSGEQFF. In nucleotides, the CDR3 is TGTGCCAGCAGCGTAGACGGGAGTTCGGGTGAGCAGTTCTTC.

The chain carries TRBV5-1 and TRBJ2-1; TRBD2 agrees at 12 bases. V lost 1 base to trimming and J lost 7 bases; unmatched junction nucleotides: 9. The CDR3 runs to 17 residues. Germline V lookup: CDR1 SGHRS, CDR2 YFSETQ. This chain's CDR3 is CASSLLGLAGGYNEQFF. CDR3 sequence (DNA): TGCGCCAGCAGCTTGCTAGGTCTAGCGGGAGGGTATAATGAGCAGTTCTTC. The full variable domain, rest sourced from reference TRBV5-1 and TRBJ2-1, is KAGVTQTPRYLIKTRGQQVTLSCSPISGHRSVSWYQQTPGQGLQFLFEYFSETQRNKGNFPGRFSGRQFSNSRSEMNVSTLELGDSALYLCASSLLGLAGGYNEQFFGPGTRLTVL.

The chain combines TRBV27 with TRBJ2-3, with TRBD2 matching 11 bases. After removal of 5 bases from V and 2 bases from J, the junction contained 6 bases not matched to a gene. CDR1 and CDR2 (germline): MNHEY, SMNVEV (reference sequence). This CDR3 is built from 16 residues. The chain's CDR3 is CASSLLAGGNTDTQYF. The DNA for the CDR3 is TGTGCCAGCAGTCTTCTAGCGGGGGGCAACACAGATACGCAGTATTTT.

This chain uses TRBV10-1 with TRBJ2-7; 9 nucleotides match TRBD1. J was trimmed by 12 bases and V by 1 base; bases with no gene match: 4. The length of the CDR3 is 12 residues. CDR1 WNHNN and CDR2 SYGVQD come from the germline V gene (reference sequence). CDR3 region: CASSEFRDRVYF. In DNA, the CDR3 is TGCGCCAGCAGTGAGTTCCGGGACAGGGTGTACTTC.

This chain uses TRBV29-1 with TRBJ1-4; D perhaps matches TRBD1 (5 bases). The CDR3 totals 14 residues. Trimming shortened V by 4 bases and J by 6 bases, and 15 bases separated the two germline ends. Germline V lookup: CDR1 SQVTM, CDR2 ANQGSEA. For the CDR3, the DNA is TGCAGCGTTGGGGGCAGGGTGGGCGATGAAAAACTGTTTTTT. Translating gives CSVGGRVGDEKLFF.

The chain recombines TRBV7-9 with TRBJ2-1; D might be TRBD2 (6 bases). This CDR3 has 12 amino acids. The ends were cut back, 3 bases at V and 9 bases at J, with 9 bases in the middle. CDR1 is SEHNR, CDR2 FQNEAQ, per germline (reference sequence). Here the CDR3 DNA reads TGTGCCAGCAGCTTCGGAGCGGGTGAGCAGTTCTTC. Amino acids: CASSFGAGEQFF.

Comments on this clone: The same CDR3 can be traced to other DNA sequences in this sample. The chain carries TRBV10-3 and TRBJ2-7, with D perhaps matching TRBD2 (6 bases). The V and J ends lost 5 bases and 2 bases respectively, with 10 bases between them. There are 13 residues in the CDR3. Germline V CDR1 and CDR2: ENHRY, SYGVKD. The CDR3 sequence: CAISLAETYEQYF. The CDR3 nucleotides read TGTGCCATCAGTTTAGCGGAAACCTACGAGCAGTACTTC.

As to this clone: This sample includes further DNA sequences coding for the same CDR3. The chain couples TRBV27 to TRBJ2-2, with D uncertain. The CDR3 consists of 13 residues. The germline CDR1 and CDR2 sequences are MNHEY and SMNVEV (reference sequence). Deletions cut 3 bases from V and 6 bases from J, with 8 bases between. DNA of the CDR3: TGTGCCAGCAGTTTTTTGGGATCCGGGGAGCTGTTTTTT. Translation: CASSFLGSGELFF.

The chain carries TRBV6-6 and TRBJ1-5; D unclear. V dropped 6 bases and J dropped 7 bases, with 10 bases sitting between them. Germline CDR1 is MNHNY and CDR2 is SVGAGI (reference sequence). The CDR3 length is 12 residues. CDR3 DNA sequence: TGTGCCAGCAGCTACGACCTACAGCCCCAGCATTTT. Encoded protein: CASSYDLQPQHF.

This chain joins TRBV6-5 and TRBJ2-5, with D perhaps matching TRBD1 (6 bases). CDR1 and CDR2 (germline): MNHEY, SVGAGI. CDR3 length equals 16 residues. The V and J ends lost 2 bases and 5 bases respectively, with 18 bases between them. CDR3 nucleotide sequence: TGTGCCAGCAGTTACGCCGGGGTGGCAGGGGAGGAGACCCAGTACTTC. It encodes CASSYAGVAGEETQYF.

The chain is built from TRBV5-5 and TRBJ2-5; 8 bases fit TRBD1. After removal of 2 bases from V and 5 bases from J, the junction contained 14 bases not matched to a gene. Germline loops: CDR1 SGHKS, CDR2 YYEKEE (reference sequence). The CDR3 length is 17 residues. Here the CDR3 reads CASSLPQGQGFIETQYF. The CDR3 coding sequence is TGTGCCAGCAGCTTACCCCAAGGACAGGGTTTTATTGAGACCCAGTACTTC.

The rearrangement uses TRBV5-1 and TRBJ2-3; D assignment may be TRBD1 or TRBD2 (5 bases each). The CDR3 extends over 16 amino acids. Trimming left V 5 bases short and J 5 bases short, with 21 bases between. The germline gives CDR1 SGHRS, CDR2 YFSETQ. CDR3 in amino acids: CASRGTGSNVVDTQYF. The DNA for the CDR3 is TGCGCCAGCAGGGGGACGGGCAGTAACGTGGTAGATACGCAGTATTTT. The variable domain in full, with the rest retrieved from reference TRBV5-1 and TRBJ2-3, is KAGVTQTPRYLIKTRGQQVTLSCSPISGHRSVSWYQQTPGQGLQFLFEYFSETQRNKGNFPGRFSGRQFSNSRSEMNVSTLELGDSALYLCASRGTGSNVVDTQYFGPGTRLTVL.

This clone showed up just once. J is TRBJ1-4 and V is TRBV5-4; no clear D gene. V was pared by 6 bases and J by 8 bases, with 17 bases between. Germline CDR1 SGHNT, CDR2 YYREEE (reference sequence). CDR3 length: 14 residues. The CDR3 nucleotides are TGTGCCAGCAACGACGGAGGTCGTCAAGAAAAACTGTTTTTT. Protein sequence: CASNDGGRQEKLFF.